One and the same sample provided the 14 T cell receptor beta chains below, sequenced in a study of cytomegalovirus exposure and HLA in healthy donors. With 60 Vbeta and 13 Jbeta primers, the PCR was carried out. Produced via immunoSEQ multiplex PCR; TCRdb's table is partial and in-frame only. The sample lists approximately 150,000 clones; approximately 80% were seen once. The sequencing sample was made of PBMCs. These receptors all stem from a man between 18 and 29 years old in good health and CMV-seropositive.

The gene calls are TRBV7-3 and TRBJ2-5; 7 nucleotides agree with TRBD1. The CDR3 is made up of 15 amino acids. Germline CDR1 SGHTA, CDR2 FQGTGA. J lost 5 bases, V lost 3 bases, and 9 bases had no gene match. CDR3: CASSFTGTAAETQYF. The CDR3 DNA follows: TGTGCCAGCAGCTTCACCGGGACAGCGGCGGAGACCCAGTACTTC.

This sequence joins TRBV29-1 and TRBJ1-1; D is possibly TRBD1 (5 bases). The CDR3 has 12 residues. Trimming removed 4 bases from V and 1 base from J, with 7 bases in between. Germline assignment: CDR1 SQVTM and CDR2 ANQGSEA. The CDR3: CSVVGQNTEAFF. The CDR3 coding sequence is TGCAGCGTTGTCGGACAGAACACTGAAGCTTTCTTT.

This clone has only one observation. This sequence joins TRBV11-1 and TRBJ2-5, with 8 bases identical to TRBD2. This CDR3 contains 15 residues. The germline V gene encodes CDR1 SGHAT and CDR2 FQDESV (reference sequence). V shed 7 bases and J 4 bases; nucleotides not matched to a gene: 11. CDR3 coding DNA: TGTGCCAGCACCCTTAGCGGGAAGATCGGAGAGACCCAGTACTTC. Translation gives CASTLSGKIGETQYF.

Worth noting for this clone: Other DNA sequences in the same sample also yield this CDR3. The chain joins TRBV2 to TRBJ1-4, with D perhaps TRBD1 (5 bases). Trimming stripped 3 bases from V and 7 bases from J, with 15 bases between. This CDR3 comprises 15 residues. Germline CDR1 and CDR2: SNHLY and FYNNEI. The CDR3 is CASSEQGRAVEKLFF. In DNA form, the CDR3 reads TGTGCCAGCAGTGAGCAGGGCCGAGCCGTTGAAAAACTGTTTTTT.

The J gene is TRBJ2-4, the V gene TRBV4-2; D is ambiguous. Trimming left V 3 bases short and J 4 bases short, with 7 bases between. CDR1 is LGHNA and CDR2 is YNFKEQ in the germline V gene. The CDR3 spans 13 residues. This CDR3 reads CASSQGSKNIQYF. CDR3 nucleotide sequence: TGTGCCAGCAGCCAGGGCAGTAAAAACATTCAGTACTTC.

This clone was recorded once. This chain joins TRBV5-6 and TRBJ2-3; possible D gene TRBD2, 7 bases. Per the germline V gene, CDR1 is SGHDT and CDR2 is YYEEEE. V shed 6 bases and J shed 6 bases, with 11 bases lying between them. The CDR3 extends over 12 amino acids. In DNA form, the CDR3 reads TGTGCCAGCATGGGGGGGGCGGATACGCAGTATTTT. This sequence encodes CASMGGADTQYF.

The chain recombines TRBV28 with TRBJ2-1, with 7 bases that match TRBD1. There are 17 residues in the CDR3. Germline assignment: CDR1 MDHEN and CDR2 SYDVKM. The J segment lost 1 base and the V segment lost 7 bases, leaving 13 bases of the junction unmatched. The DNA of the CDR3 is TGTGCCAGCAAAAGACAGGGCCGGGGTGGATCCTACAATGAGCAGTTCTTC. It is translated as CASKRQGRGGSYNEQFF.

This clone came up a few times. Here the CDR3 reads CASSLKAGTSGNRVSYEQYF. The CDR3 DNA follows: TGTGCCAGCAGCCTCAAAGCCGGGACTAGCGGGAATCGGGTCTCCTACGAGCAGTACTTC. The chain recombines TRBV7-8 with TRBJ2-7, with TRBD2 matching 13 bases. CDR3 length equals 20 residues. V lost 5 bases, J lost 0 bases, and 16 bases stayed unmatched. The germline V gene has CDR1 SGHVS and CDR2 FQNEAQ.

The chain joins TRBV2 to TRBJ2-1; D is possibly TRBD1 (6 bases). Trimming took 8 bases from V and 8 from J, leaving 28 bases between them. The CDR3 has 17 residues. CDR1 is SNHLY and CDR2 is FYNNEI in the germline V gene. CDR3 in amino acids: CASLFEPLRVKGDEQFF. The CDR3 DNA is TGTGCCAGCTTATTTGAACCCCTCAGGGTTAAGGGGGATGAGCAGTTCTTC.

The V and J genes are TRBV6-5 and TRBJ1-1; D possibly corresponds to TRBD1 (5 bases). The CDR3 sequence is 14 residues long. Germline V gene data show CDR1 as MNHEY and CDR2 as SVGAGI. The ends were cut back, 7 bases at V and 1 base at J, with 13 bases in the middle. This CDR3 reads CASTQQVPNTEAFF. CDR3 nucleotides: TGTGCCAGCACCCAACAGGTACCGAACACTGAAGCTTTCTTT.

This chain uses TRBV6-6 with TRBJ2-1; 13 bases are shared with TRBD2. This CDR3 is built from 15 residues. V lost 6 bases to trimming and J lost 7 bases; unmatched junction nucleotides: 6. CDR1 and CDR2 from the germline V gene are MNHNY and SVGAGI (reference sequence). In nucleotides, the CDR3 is TGTGCCAGCAGCCTGGGGACTAGCGGGACAAATGAGCAGTTCTTC. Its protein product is CASSLGTSGTNEQFF.

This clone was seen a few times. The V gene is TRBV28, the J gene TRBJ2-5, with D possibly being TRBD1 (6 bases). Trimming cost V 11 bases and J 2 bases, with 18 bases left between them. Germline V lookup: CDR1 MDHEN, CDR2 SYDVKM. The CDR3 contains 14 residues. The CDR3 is CAAARTEIQETQYF. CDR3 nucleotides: TGTGCCGCGGCACGGACAGAGATACAAGAGACCCAGTACTTC. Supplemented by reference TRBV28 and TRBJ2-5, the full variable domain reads DVKVTQSSRYLVKRTGEKVFLECVQDMDHENMFWYRQDPGLGLRLIYFSYDVKMKEKGDIPEGYSVSREKKERFSLILESASTNQTSMYLCAAARTEIQETQYFGPGTRLLVL.

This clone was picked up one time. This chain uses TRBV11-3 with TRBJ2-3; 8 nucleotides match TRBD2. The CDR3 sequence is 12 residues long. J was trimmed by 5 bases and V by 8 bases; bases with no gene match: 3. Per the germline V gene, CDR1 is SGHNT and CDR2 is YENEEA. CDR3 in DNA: TGTGCCAGCGGCCTAGCGGGAGATACGCAGTATTTT. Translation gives CASGLAGDTQYF.

The CDR3 region has the DNA TGTGCCAGCAGCGTAGTACAGGCTGATGGCTACACCTTC. This codes for CASSVVQADGYTF. V usage is TRBV9 and J usage is TRBJ1-2; TRBD1 is a possible D gene (5 bases). This CDR3 region has 13 residues. Germline loops: CDR1 SGDLS, CDR2 YYNGEE. Trimming took off 0 bases at V and 6 bases at J, with 9 bases between the two ends.